Shown below are 30 T cell receptor beta chains from a single sample sequenced in a study of T cells in Graves' hyperthyroidism and ophthalmopathy. Amplified TCR beta CDR3 regions derived from RNA transcripts. First-round RT-PCR with HTBI primers amplified the TCR CDR3 region. Using its own MiXCR run on the multiplex PCR reads, TCRdb lists one record per CDR3 protein. The sample yields about 260,000 distinct CDR3 sequences, about 15% seen once. The sequenced sample was blood. The receptor set was obtained from a woman in her late teens or twenties with Graves' ophthalmopathy.

The sample holds many counts of this clonotype. This chain links TRBV30 with TRBJ1-2; D not resolved. The CDR3 runs 12 residues. CDR1 is GTSNPN, CDR2 SVGIG, per germline (reference sequence). With 0 bases removed from V and 6 bases from J, the gap between germline ends came to 8 bases. CDR3 DNA: TGTGCCTGGAGTGTTGGGCAGAATGGCTACACCTTC. Encoded protein: CAWSVGQNGYTF.

In the case of this clonotype: The junction does not match germline at one end; this may be a read error. The rearrangement uses TRBV24-1 and TRBJ2-7; no clear D. Germline V CDR1 and CDR2: KGHDR, SFDVKD. The CDR3 sequence is 15 residues long. The CDR3: CATRDSRQISYEQYF. The CDR3 bases are TGTGCCACCAGGGATTCGAGACAAATCTCCTACGAGCAGTACTTC.

This clonotype was recorded at least ten times. This chain connects TRBV11-2 to TRBJ1-2; unclear D gene. From germline, CDR1 is SGHAT and CDR2 FQNNGV. With 1 base removed from V and 1 base from J, the gap between germline ends came to 10 bases. This CDR3 has 15 residues. The CDR3 DNA reads TGTGCCAGCAGCTTAGCTCCCGGGAGTAACTATGGCTACACCTTC. This gives the protein CASSLAPGSNYGYTF.

This clonotype has ten or more counts. The chain links TRBV7-8 to TRBJ2-5, with 8 bases that match TRBD2. The CDR3 runs to 14 residues. The germline V gene has CDR1 SGHVS and CDR2 FQNEAQ. Trimming at V came to 5 bases and at J to 10 bases, leaving 12 bases not matched to a gene. CDR3 amino acids: CASSLSGSGVGQYF. Here the CDR3 DNA reads TGTGCCAGCAGCCTGAGCGGGAGCGGGGTAGGCCAGTACTTC. Combining the CDR3 with reference TRBV7-8 and TRBJ2-5 gives the whole variable domain GAGVSQSPRYKVAKRGQDVALRCDPISGHVSLFWYQQALGQGPEFLTYFQNEAQLDKSGLPSDRFFAERPEGSVSTLKIQRTQQEDSAVYLCASSLSGSGVGQYFGPGTRLLVL.

This clonotype was observed many times. The chain is built from TRBV15 and TRBJ2-5; the D gene is possibly TRBD1 (6 bases). Trimming pared 2 bases from V and 5 bases from J, leaving 12 bases between. Germline loops: CDR1 LNHNV, CDR2 YYDKDF (reference sequence). The length of the CDR3 is 14 residues. CDR3 bases: TGTGCCACCAGCAGACAACAGGGCATGGAGACCCAGTACTTC. The encoded protein is CATSRQQGMETQYF.

The rearrangement joins TRBV7-9 to TRBJ2-7; no definite D call. The J call is uncertain, as TRBJ2-1 better fits the DNA end. Germline lookup yields CDR1 SEHNR and CDR2 FQNEAQ (reference sequence). There are 14 residues in the CDR3. CDR3 residues: CASSLGRSSYEQFF. For the CDR3, the DNA is TGTGCCAGCAGCTTAGGGCGCAGCTCCTACGAGCAGTTCTTC.

Ten or more counts support this clonotype. The chain uses TRBV12-3 or TRBV12-4 and TRBJ2-2, with 7 bases matching TRBD2. J was trimmed by 1 base and V by 10 bases; bases with no gene match: 6. The CDR3 sequence is 14 residues long. The CDR3 sequence is CANSIAGNTGELFF. The CDR3 region has the DNA TGTGCCAACTCTATAGCGGGGAACACCGGGGAGCTGTTTTTT.

This clonotype has at least ten counts. This sequence joins TRBV27 and TRBJ2-3; 8 bases are shared with TRBD2. After removal of 2 bases from V and 0 bases from J, the junction contained 13 bases not matched to a gene. Germline CDR1 and CDR2: MNHEY and SMNVEV (reference sequence). The CDR3 is made up of 19 amino acids. CDR3 nucleotide sequence: TGTGCCAGCAGTTTAGGGTATCCGGGTAGCGGGATTAGCACAGATACGCAGTATTTT. As protein: CASSLGYPGSGISTDTQYF.

This clonotype was detected ten times or more. The V and J genes are TRBV3-1 and TRBJ2-3, with 7 bases identical to TRBD2. Losses at the gene ends were 0 bases for V and 5 bases for J; bases not matched to a gene: 11. CDR1 and CDR2 (germline): LGHDT, YNNKEL (reference sequence). The CDR3 has 17 residues. The CDR3 protein is CASSQDLATGGKDTQYF. CDR3 DNA sequence: TGTGCCAGCAGCCAAGATCTGGCTACGGGGGGTAAAGATACGCAGTATTTT.

The chain uses TRBV5-1 and TRBJ2-1; D uncertain. Germline V lookup: CDR1 SGHRS, CDR2 YFSETQ. With 0 bases removed from V and 0 bases from J, the gap between germline ends came to 4 bases. CDR3 length equals 14 residues. CDR3 DNA sequence: TGCGCCAGCAGCTTGGACAGCTCCTACAATGAGCAGTTCTTC. Its translation is CASSLDSSYNEQFF.

The chain is built from TRBV9 and TRBJ2-7; 8 nucleotides match TRBD1. This CDR3 region has 14 residues. Germline CDR1 and CDR2: SGDLS and YYNGEE. Trimming removed 0 bases from V and 2 bases from J; junction bases left unmatched: 1. CDR3: CASSVGDRTYEQYF. In DNA, the CDR3 is TGTGCCAGCAGCGTAGGGGACAGGACCTACGAGCAGTACTTC.

This clonotype was seen many times. The chain carries TRBV7-6 and TRBJ2-7, with no clear D. Germline assignment: CDR1 SGHVS and CDR2 FNYEAQ. V was clipped by 0 bases and J by 3 bases, with 9 bases between them. This CDR3 is 14 amino acids long. The CDR3 sequence: CASSLAMVGYEQYF. CDR3 bases: TGTGCCAGCAGCTTAGCTATGGTGGGCTACGAGCAGTACTTC.

This clonotype came up many times. V usage is TRBV14 and J usage is TRBJ2-5; D call uncertain. Germline V CDR1 and CDR2: SGHDN, FVKESK. The CDR3 sequence is 15 residues long. Trimming took off 0 bases at V and 4 bases at J, with 12 bases between the two ends. CDR3 coding DNA: TGTGCCAGCAGCCAAGATCACTTAGGGCGAGAGACCCAGTACTTC. Protein product: CASSQDHLGRETQYF.

This clonotype came up many times. The chain employs TRBV6-1 and TRBJ2-1; 9 bases line up with TRBD2. With V trimmed by 0 bases and J by 14 bases, 23 bases remained unmatched. Looked up from germline, CDR1 is MNHNS and CDR2 is SASEGT. The length of the CDR3 is 19 residues. The CDR3: CASSEARFLVAARGGWKFF. The CDR3 DNA reads as TGTGCCAGCAGTGAAGCGAGATTTCTCGTGGCGGCGCGGGGGGGATGGAAGTTCTTC.

The chain links TRBV6-1 to TRBJ2-3; 7 nucleotides agree with TRBD2. Germline V lookup: CDR1 MNHNS, CDR2 SASEGT. CDR3 length: 15 amino acids. V was clipped by 6 bases and J by 0 bases; unmatched bases: 6. This chain's CDR3 is CASSQTSISTDTQYF. CDR3 DNA sequence: TGTGCCAGCAGCCAGACTAGCATTAGCACAGATACGCAGTATTTT.

In this sample, this clonotype turned up many times. The rearrangement joins TRBV6-5 to TRBJ2-1; tentative D call: TRBD2 (6 bases). The germline V gene has CDR1 MNHEY and CDR2 SVGAGI. The germline V and J ends were trimmed by 1 base and 13 bases, with 11 bases remaining between them. CDR3 size: 12 residues. In DNA, the CDR3 is TGTGCCAGCAGTTACTACGGGAGTATACAGTTCTTC. Translating it yields CASSYYGSIQFF.

The chain has TRBV28 and TRBJ2-3; D is tentatively TRBD1 or TRBD2 (6 bases each). CDR1 and CDR2 from the germline V gene are MDHEN and SYDVKM. The CDR3 is made up of 15 amino acids. V lost 0 bases and J lost 1, with 8 bases in between. The CDR3 region is CASSLWGGGTDTQYF. The CDR3 coding sequence is TGTGCCAGCAGTTTATGGGGGGGCGGCACAGATACGCAGTATTTT.

The chain has TRBV18 and TRBJ2-6; D may be TRBD1 or TRBD2 (6 bases each). The CDR3 is 18 residues long. Trimming shortened V by 2 bases and J by 0 bases, and 14 bases separated the two germline ends. Germline CDR1 KGHSH, CDR2 LQKENI. CDR3 sequence reads: CASSPILGGSSGANVLTF. The DNA for the CDR3 is TGTGCCAGCTCACCAATTCTGGGGGGCAGCTCTGGGGCCAACGTCCTGACTTTC.

The count of this clonotype is one. A much larger clone differs from this one at a single base, so this may be a read error. The rearrangement uses TRBV10-1 and TRBJ2-1, with D possibly being TRBD2 (7 bases). The J call may be wrong; the DNA end is better matched by TRBJ2-7. The CDR3 totals 16 residues. In germline, CDR1 is WNHNN, CDR2 SYGVQD (reference sequence). The CDR3, as DNA: TGCGCCAGCAGTGAGGGGACTATTAGGGGGGACAATGAGCAGTACTTC. Protein sequence: CASSEGTIRGDNEQYF.

This clonotype was counted ten times or more. The chain combines TRBV5-5 with TRBJ1-2; 8 bases map to TRBD1. Germline V lookup: CDR1 SGHKS, CDR2 YYEKEE (reference sequence). The CDR3 covers 14 residues. V trimming: 5 bases; J trimming: 5 bases; junction bases outside the gene matches: 8. CDR3 DNA: TGTGCCAGCAGGAACGGACAGGGCGGGTATGGCTACACCTTC. It encodes CASRNGQGGYGYTF. Looking up the rest from reference TRBV5-5 and TRBJ1-2 gives the full variable domain: DAGVTQSPTHLIKTRGQQVTLRCSPISGHKSVSWYQQVLGQGPQFIFQYYEKEERGRGNFPDRFSARQFPNYSSELNVNALLLGDSALYLCASRNGQGGYGYTFGSGTRLTVV.

This sequence joins TRBV4-3 and TRBJ2-6; the match to TRBD1 covers 7 bases. Germline CDR1 reads LGHNA; CDR2 reads YSLEER. J lost 0 bases, V lost 4 bases, and 6 bases had no gene match. The CDR3 length is 17 residues. CDR3 nucleotide sequence: TGCGCCAGCAGCCCCCGGGACAGAGACTCTGGGGCCAACGTCCTGACTTTC. Residues: CASSPRDRDSGANVLTF.

This clonotype was picked up many times. The chain employs TRBV19 and TRBJ2-7, with D unclear. Germline V gene data show CDR1 as LNHDA and CDR2 as SQIVND (reference sequence). Deletions cut 4 bases from V and 1 base from J, with 17 bases between. The CDR3 runs 16 residues. CDR3 protein: CASSTTLRTVSYEQYF. CDR3 DNA: TGTGCCAGTAGTACTACCCTAAGGACGGTTTCCTACGAGCAGTACTTC.

At least ten counts were recorded for this clonotype. V gene TRBV7-2 combines with J gene TRBJ1-6, with D hard to call. Trimming took 1 base from V and 10 from J, leaving 17 bases between them. The germline CDR1 and CDR2 sequences are SGHTA and FQGNSA. CDR3 length: 16 amino acids. DNA for the CDR3: TGTGCCAGCAGCTTAGAGTACAGCTTCTTCGGCTCACCCCTCCACTTT. Its protein is CASSLEYSFFGSPLHF. Combining the CDR3 with reference TRBV7-2 and TRBJ1-6 gives the whole variable domain GAGVSQSPSNKVTEKGKDVELRCDPISGHTALYWYRQSLGQGLEFLIYFQGNSAPDKSGLPSDRFSAERTGGSVSTLTIQRTQQEDSAVYLCASSLEYSFFGSPLHFGNGTRLTVT.

This clonotype was recorded at least ten times. This chain connects TRBV20-1 to TRBJ2-7, with 10 positions matching TRBD2. Unmatched junction bases numbered 7, after V lost 3 bases and J lost 2 bases. Per the germline V gene, CDR1 is DFQATT and CDR2 is SNEGSKA (reference sequence). The CDR3 has 15 amino acids. DNA of the CDR3: TGCAGTGCTAGTTCGACTAGCGGGCATACCTACGAGCAGTACTTC. This sequence encodes CSASSTSGHTYEQYF.

This clonotype was seen repeatedly, ten times or more. The chain recombines TRBV9 with TRBJ2-2; D may be TRBD1 (6 bases). Trimming cost V 3 bases and J 1 base, with 10 bases left between them. Germline-derived CDR1 and CDR2 are SGDLS and YYNGEE. CDR3 size: 15 residues. CDR3 loop: CASSGDRLNTGELFF. CDR3 bases: TGTGCCAGCAGCGGCGACAGGCTGAACACCGGGGAGCTGTTTTTT.

This clonotype was seen many times. J is TRBJ1-5 and V is TRBV6-2 or TRBV6-3, with D perhaps matching TRBD1 (6 bases). V lost 4 bases, J lost 0 bases, and 10 bases lay in between. The CDR3 has 15 residues. In germline, CDR1 is MNHEY, CDR2 SVGEGT. This chain's CDR3 is CASSSDRNSNQPQHF. The CDR3 region has the DNA TGTGCCAGCAGTTCCGACAGGAATAGCAATCAGCCCCAGCATTTT.

This clonotype appeared many times. The chain uses TRBV7-6 and TRBJ2-5, with D unclear. The V end was cut by 0 bases, the J end by 0 bases, with 5 bases between. The CDR3 sequence is 14 residues long. The germline V gene has CDR1 SGHVS and CDR2 FNYEAQ. CDR3 region: CASSLARYQETQYF. The CDR3 nucleotides read TGTGCCAGCAGCTTAGCCAGATACCAAGAGACCCAGTACTTC.

This clonotype was counted a few times. The genes are TRBV29-1 and TRBJ1-4; D call uncertain. Trimming stripped 3 bases from V and 0 bases from J, with 8 bases between. The length of the CDR3 is 14 residues. Germline CDR1 is SQVTM and CDR2 is ANQGSEA. CDR3 nucleotide sequence: TGCAGCGTTGAGGTCAAAGCAACTAATGAAAAACTGTTTTTT. This codes for CSVEVKATNEKLFF.

In this sample, this clonotype turned up many times. The genes are TRBV7-2 and TRBJ1-3; 7 positions match TRBD1. V dropped 5 bases and J dropped 3; count of bases not matched to a gene: 10. The CDR3 has 16 residues. Germline V lookup: CDR1 SGHTA, CDR2 FQGNSA. CDR3 DNA sequence: TGTGCCAGCAGCCCTAGCCCGACAGGGTTTGGAAACACCATATATTTT. This codes for CASSPSPTGFGNTIYF.

This clonotype was found many times. The chain recombines TRBV20-1 with TRBJ1-1; D is unresolved. The length of the CDR3 is 14 residues. The V end was cut by 1 base, the J end by 0 bases, with 9 bases between. Germline CDR1 and CDR2: DFQATT and SNEGSKA (reference sequence). In DNA form, the CDR3 reads TGCAGTGCTAGAGCTCCCATACTGAACACTGAAGCTTTCTTT. It codes for CSARAPILNTEAFF.